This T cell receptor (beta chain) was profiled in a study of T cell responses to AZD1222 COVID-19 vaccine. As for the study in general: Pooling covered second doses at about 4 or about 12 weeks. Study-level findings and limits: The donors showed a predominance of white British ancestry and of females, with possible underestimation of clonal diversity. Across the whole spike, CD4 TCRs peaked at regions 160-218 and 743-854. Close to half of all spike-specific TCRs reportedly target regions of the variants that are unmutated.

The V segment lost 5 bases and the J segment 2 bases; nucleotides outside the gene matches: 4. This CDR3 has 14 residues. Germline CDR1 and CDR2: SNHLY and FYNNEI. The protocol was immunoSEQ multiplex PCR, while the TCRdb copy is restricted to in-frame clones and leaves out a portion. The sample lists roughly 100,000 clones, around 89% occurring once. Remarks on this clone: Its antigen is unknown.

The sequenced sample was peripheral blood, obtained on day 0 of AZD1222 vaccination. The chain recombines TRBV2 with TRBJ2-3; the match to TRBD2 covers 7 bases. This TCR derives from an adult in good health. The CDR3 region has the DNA TGTGCCAGCAGTCGGACTAGGCCCACAGATACGCAGTATTTT. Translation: CASSRTRPTDTQYF.